This TCR beta chain is drawn from a study of tumor-infiltrating lymphocytes in primary liver carcinoma. Overall study context: The patient population consisted of men and women between 30 and 69 years of age. The tumors, T1-T3 N0M0 lesions, were roughly 4.2 to 11 cm across.

Trimming removed 5 bases from V and 7 bases from J, with 14 bases in between. The CDR3 length is 14 residues. Researchers drew blood RNA from unsorted whole blood and extracted germline DNA as well. Among the patients, all had chronic HBV infection and none had been treated. A note on this clonotype: Its antigen is unknown. A much more abundant neighbour one base away suggests this may be a read error.

Study-level results: Tumor-blood pairs (like tumor-adjacent pairs) overlapped less than tumor region pairs did.

Using a constant-region primer together with ProtoScript II reverse transcriptase, TCR beta cDNA was made from approximately 0.55 ug of total RNA. What produced the TCR beta libraries was three nested multiplex PCR rounds using slightly modified ARM-PCR. Both of the initial two PCR rounds ran for about 9 cycles and employed TRBV1-TRBV30 forward primers alongside a C-beta reverse primer. TCRdb reprocessed the multiplex PCR reads via MiXCR and lists one record per CDR3 protein. This sample has about 350,000 distinct CDR3 sequences; approximately 64% occur once, and the top ten carry 5% to 6.5%. This TCR was sampled from a man in his forties with primary liver carcinoma and hepatitis B virus infection. The gene calls are TRBV12-3 or TRBV12-4 and TRBJ2-2; D ambiguous. Sample: peripheral blood. CDR3 sequence: CASSPQAHIGELFF. The CDR3 DNA reads as TGTGCCAGCAGTCCGCAGGCGCACATCGGGGAGCTGTTTTTT.